One and the same sample provided the 27 T cell receptor beta chains below, sequenced in a study of T cells after posttransplantation cyclophosphamide. Some clones are missing from TCRdb's copy, which holds only in-frame ones; the method was immunoSEQ multiplex PCR. The sample carries 6,000 to 7,500 clones, 70% to 85% recorded once. A marrow graft followed busulfan-fludarabine conditioning, with cyclophosphamide on days +3 and +4. The sequenced sample was PBMCs, obtained after allogeneic stem cell transplant with posttransplant cyclophosphamide. These receptors all stem from a female patient aged 50-60 years who received an allogeneic stem cell transplant from a related donor, was CMV-positive, and had no GVHD. Part of the T cells may come from the graft donor.

V gene TRBV7-9 combines with J gene TRBJ2-1; D unresolved. CDR1 is SEHNR and CDR2 is FQNEAQ in the germline V gene (reference sequence). This CDR3 has 13 residues. The V end was cut by 7 bases, the J end by 2 bases, with 9 bases between. CDR3 region: CASTPTAYNEQFF. The CDR3 DNA sequence: TGTGCCAGCACCCCGACTGCCTACAATGAGCAGTTCTTC.

The chain carries TRBV27 and TRBJ1-4; TRBD1 agrees at 10 bases. Germline V gene sequence: CDR1 MNHEY, CDR2 SMNVEV (reference sequence). The V segment lost 2 bases and the J segment 8 bases; nucleotides outside the gene matches: 2. The length of the CDR3 is 14 residues. This CDR3 is CASSLPGQGEKLFF. CDR3 DNA: TGTGCCAGCAGTTTACCGGGACAGGGGGAAAAACTGTTTTTT.

This rearrangement joins TRBV28 to TRBJ1-2; the D gene is possibly TRBD1 (6 bases). Germline loops: CDR1 MDHEN, CDR2 SYDVKM. The CDR3 is made up of 12 amino acids. V lost 10 bases to trimming and J lost 4 bases, with 13 bases between them. The CDR3 bases are TGTGCCACCCATGGGGGCATCTATGGCTACACCTTC. Translated: CATHGGIYGYTF.

The rearrangement joins TRBV14 to TRBJ2-7; 8 bases are a match to TRBD2. CDR1 is SGHDN, CDR2 FVKESK, per germline. This CDR3 has 18 amino acids. J lost 6 bases, V lost 0 bases, and 16 bases had no gene match. The CDR3 sequence: CASSQERIGGGGFSEQYF. The DNA of the CDR3 is TGTGCCAGCAGCCAAGAGAGGATTGGAGGCGGGGGGTTCTCCGAGCAGTACTTC.

In DNA form, the CDR3 reads TGTGCCAGCAGCCTACTAGCGGGGGGGCCGTTTCCCGGGGAGCTGTTTTTT. This translates into CASSLLAGGPFPGELFF. This rearrangement joins TRBV11-1 to TRBJ2-2, with TRBD2 matching 13 bases. J lost 6 bases, V lost 5 bases, and 9 bases had no gene match. The CDR3 has 17 residues. Germline CDR1 and CDR2: SGHAT and FQDESV (reference sequence).

The chain uses TRBV4-1 and TRBJ2-1; TRBD1 agrees at 9 bases. The CDR3 totals 16 residues. V dropped 1 base and J dropped 2; count of bases not matched to a gene: 3. CDR1 and CDR2 (germline): MGHRA, YSYEKL. The CDR3 nucleotides are TGCGCCAGCAGCCAAGGAGGGACAGGGACCTACAATGAGCAGTTCTTC. Its translation is CASSQGGTGTYNEQFF.

This clone was recorded only once. V is TRBV15 and J is TRBJ2-3; 9 bases align to TRBD1. This CDR3 is 18 amino acids long. Germline V gene lookup returns CDR1 LNHNV and CDR2 YYDKDF (reference sequence). The trim removed 3 bases at V and 2 bases at J, leaving 12 bases unmatched. The DNA of the CDR3 is TGTGCCACCAGCAGCCCCCTCGGACAGGGGATAAACACAGATACGCAGTATTTT. Translating gives CATSSPLGQGINTDTQYF.

The chain uses TRBV19 and TRBJ1-1, with TRBD1 identical over 9 bases. CDR3 length equals 15 residues. J was trimmed by 2 bases and V by 7 bases; bases with no gene match: 8. Germline V gene sequence: CDR1 LNHDA, CDR2 SQIVND (reference sequence). CDR3 amino acids: CASTNRQGVNTEAFF. The DNA for the CDR3 is TGTGCCAGTACAAACCGACAGGGGGTTAACACTGAAGCTTTCTTT.

V and J are TRBV5-5 and TRBJ1-2, with TRBD1 matching 7 bases. There are 11 residues in the CDR3. Trimming cost V 4 bases and J 11 bases; bases outside gene matches: 5. Germline V lookup: CDR1 SGHKS, CDR2 YYEKEE (reference sequence). The CDR3 loop reads CASSVTGSYTF. CDR3 DNA sequence: TGTGCCAGCAGCGTGACAGGGTCATACACCTTC.

There are a few counts of this clone. The chain links TRBV14 to TRBJ2-5; no clear D gene. Germline assignment: CDR1 SGHDN and CDR2 FVKESK. The CDR3 loop spans 15 amino acids. V was cut by 4 bases and J by 0 bases, with 12 bases left in between. CDR3 DNA sequence: TGTGCCAGCAGCCCCCGCGGCACGTACCAAGAGACCCAGTACTTC. It is translated as CASSPRGTYQETQYF.

V and J are TRBV18 and TRBJ1-4; the D is unclear. Per germline, CDR1 KGHSH and CDR2 LQKENI. This CDR3 has 15 amino acids. V was pared by 6 bases and J by 0 bases, with 11 bases between. The CDR3 DNA sequence: TGTGCCAGCTCGTCGGAGGGAGCAACTAATGAAAAACTGTTTTTT. It yields the protein CASSSEGATNEKLFF.

The chain recombines TRBV5-4 with TRBJ2-1, with a possible D match to TRBD2 (7 bases). The V end was cut by 3 bases, the J end by 3 bases, with 13 bases between. The length of the CDR3 is 15 residues. Germline V gene lookup returns CDR1 SGHNT and CDR2 YYREEE (reference sequence). DNA of the CDR3: TGTGCCAGCAGCTCCGGGGGGCCCGACTACAATGAGCAGTTCTTC. This gives the protein CASSSGGPDYNEQFF.

The chain uses TRBV10-2 and TRBJ1-5, with D perhaps matching TRBD1 (5 bases). The CDR3 has 16 residues. Per germline, CDR1 WSHSY and CDR2 SAAADI. V gave up 3 bases and J gave up 2 bases, with 14 bases separating them. This CDR3 reads CASSDLAGLGNQPQHF. The CDR3 nucleotides are TGCGCCAGCAGTGATCTGGCAGGGCTGGGCAATCAGCCCCAGCATTTT.

This chain links TRBV10-3 with TRBJ2-3, with 8 bases fitting TRBD2. Unmatched junction bases numbered 10, after V lost 5 bases and J lost 6 bases. Germline V gene lookup returns CDR1 ENHRY and CDR2 SYGVKD. This CDR3 spans 15 amino acids. The CDR3, as DNA: TGTGCCATCAGTCAAAGCGGGAGCCTTTTGGATACGCAGTATTTT. Amino acid sequence: CAISQSGSLLDTQYF.

The chain couples TRBV10-1 to TRBJ2-3, with 9 bases matching TRBD2. Germline values: CDR1 WNHNN, CDR2 SYGVQD (reference sequence). The junction had 3 bases not matched to a gene; V was cut back by 2 bases and J by 3 bases. The CDR3 is 15 residues long. CDR3 sequence reads: CASSEGGGETDTQYF. CDR3 coding DNA: TGCGCCAGCAGTGAGGGCGGGGGGGAGACAGATACGCAGTATTTT.

This chain joins TRBV5-4 and TRBJ2-7; 9 bases agree with TRBD2. CDR1 and CDR2 from the germline V gene are SGHNT and YYREEE (reference sequence). CDR3 length: 14 residues. V lost 4 bases to trimming and J lost 3 bases; unmatched junction nucleotides: 5. The CDR3 region has the DNA TGTGCCAGCAGCAGGGGACTAGCAGGCTACGAGCAGTACTTC. Its protein product is CASSRGLAGYEQYF. The variable domain in full, completed from reference TRBV5-4 and TRBJ2-7, reads ETGVTQSPTHLIKTRGQQVTLRCSSQSGHNTVSWYQQALGQGPQFIFQYYREEENGRGNFPPRFSGLQFPNYSSELNVNALELDDSALYLCASSRGLAGYEQYFGPGTRLTVT.

The chain combines TRBV8-2 with TRBJ2-6; TRBD1 reflects the table's D call only, with no check against the DNA. TRBV8-2 is noted as a pseudogene. This CDR3 region has 17 residues. The CDR3 DNA reads TGTGGCAGATGGGGCAAGATAACACAAAGTCGGGCCAACGTCCTGACTTTC. Its translation: CGRWGKITQSRANVLTF.

V and J are TRBV5-6 and TRBJ2-3, with D perhaps matching TRBD2 (5 bases). The germline V gene encodes CDR1 SGHDT and CDR2 YYEEEE. The V end was cut by 0 bases, the J end by 4 bases, with 9 bases between. This CDR3 comprises 14 residues. This CDR3 reads CASSLVVGADTQYF. The DNA for the CDR3 is TGTGCCAGCAGCTTGGTGGTGGGAGCAGATACGCAGTATTTT.

CDR3 residues: CASGTSGVPDTQYF. CDR3 nucleotide sequence: TGTGCCAGCGGGACTAGCGGGGTGCCAGATACGCAGTATTTT. The chain uses TRBV19 and TRBJ2-3, with TRBD2 identical over 13 bases. CDR1 is LNHDA, CDR2 SQIVND, per germline (reference sequence). The CDR3 consists of 14 residues. After removal of 9 bases from V and 4 bases from J, the junction contained 4 bases not matched to a gene. Together with reference TRBV19 and TRBJ2-3, the CDR3 gives the full variable domain: DGGITQSPKYLFRKEGQNVTLSCEQNLNHDAMYWYRQDPGQGLRLIYYSQIVNDFQKGDIAEGYSVSREKKESFPLTVTSAQKNPTAFYLCASGTSGVPDTQYFGPGTRLTVL.

The genes are TRBV6-5 and TRBJ1-5; TRBD1 is a possible D gene (5 bases). Germline assignment: CDR1 MNHEY and CDR2 SVGAGI. The CDR3 totals 14 residues. V shed 5 bases and J shed 1 base, with 9 bases lying between them. This CDR3 is CASSRGLSNQPQHF. CDR3 nucleotides: TGTGCCAGCAGTAGGGGATTGAGCAATCAGCCCCAGCATTTT.

The CDR3 loop is CASSLTSGVYNEQFF. CDR3 bases: TGTGCCAGTAGTTTGACTAGCGGGGTCTACAATGAGCAGTTCTTC. The chain is built from TRBV19 and TRBJ2-1; TRBD2 matches 11 bases. Germline-derived CDR1 and CDR2 are LNHDA and SQIVND (reference sequence). The CDR3 is 15 residues long. V gave up 5 bases and J gave up 3 bases; unmatched junction bases: 3.

V gene TRBV5-6 combines with J gene TRBJ1-1; D is ambiguous. The CDR3 covers 15 residues. The V gene lost 2 bases and the J gene lost 3 bases, with 14 bases spanning the gap. Germline V gene data show CDR1 as SGHDT and CDR2 as YYEEEE. This chain's CDR3 is CASSFWRDGYTEAFF. DNA for the CDR3: TGTGCCAGCAGCTTCTGGAGAGATGGTTACACTGAAGCTTTCTTT.

The CDR3 loop reads CASSLEMNTEAFF. CDR3 in DNA: TGTGCCAGCAGCCTAGAGATGAACACTGAAGCTTTCTTT. V gene TRBV7-3 combines with J gene TRBJ1-1, with D unresolved. The V end was cut by 5 bases, the J end by 0 bases, with 7 bases between. CDR3 size: 13 residues. Germline-derived CDR1 and CDR2 are SGHTA and FQGTGA. The variable domain in full, with the rest retrieved from reference TRBV7-3 and TRBJ1-1, is GAGVSQTPSNKVTEKGKYVELRCDPISGHTALYWYRQSLGQGPEFLIYFQGTGAADDSGLPNDRFFAVRPEGSVSTLKIQRTERGDSAVYLCASSLEMNTEAFFGQGTRLTVV.

As DNA, the CDR3 is TGTGCCATCAGCCCCTCGGGACAGTCCTACAATGAGCAGTTCTTC. Its protein is CAISPSGQSYNEQFF. This rearrangement joins TRBV10-3 to TRBJ2-1, with 7 bases identical to TRBD1. The CDR3 covers 15 residues. Germline CDR1 is ENHRY and CDR2 is SYGVKD. Trimming cost V 6 bases and J 1 base; bases outside gene matches: 6.

This clone showed up just once. This chain links TRBV5-1 with TRBJ1-4; D remains unclear. The V and J ends lost 5 bases and 5 bases respectively, with 7 bases between them. The CDR3 sequence is 12 residues long. CDR1 SGHRS and CDR2 YFSETQ come from the germline V gene. The CDR3 protein is CASSIENEKLFF. The CDR3 bases are TGCGCCAGCAGTATAGAGAATGAAAAACTGTTTTTT.

This clone was observed once. The chain couples TRBV5-8 to TRBJ1-2, with 8 positions matching TRBD1. CDR3 length equals 14 residues. Germline V lookup: CDR1 SGHTS, CDR2 YDEGEE. The V segment lost 3 bases and the J segment 8 bases; nucleotides outside the gene matches: 9. The CDR3 here is CASSSGQGSYGYTF. The CDR3 DNA reads TGTGCCAGCAGCTCCGGACAGGGAAGCTACGGCTACACCTTC.

The CDR3 DNA sequence: TGCGCCAGCAGCTTGCTGATAGCGGGGGCCACGAGCTCCTACAATGAGCAGTTCTTC. Translated: CASSLLIAGATSSYNEQFF. The chain uses TRBV5-1 and TRBJ2-1, with 9 bases identical to TRBD2. J gave up 0 bases and V 1 base, and 11 bases lay outside the gene matches. Looked up from germline, CDR1 is SGHRS and CDR2 is YFSETQ. The CDR3 runs to 19 residues.